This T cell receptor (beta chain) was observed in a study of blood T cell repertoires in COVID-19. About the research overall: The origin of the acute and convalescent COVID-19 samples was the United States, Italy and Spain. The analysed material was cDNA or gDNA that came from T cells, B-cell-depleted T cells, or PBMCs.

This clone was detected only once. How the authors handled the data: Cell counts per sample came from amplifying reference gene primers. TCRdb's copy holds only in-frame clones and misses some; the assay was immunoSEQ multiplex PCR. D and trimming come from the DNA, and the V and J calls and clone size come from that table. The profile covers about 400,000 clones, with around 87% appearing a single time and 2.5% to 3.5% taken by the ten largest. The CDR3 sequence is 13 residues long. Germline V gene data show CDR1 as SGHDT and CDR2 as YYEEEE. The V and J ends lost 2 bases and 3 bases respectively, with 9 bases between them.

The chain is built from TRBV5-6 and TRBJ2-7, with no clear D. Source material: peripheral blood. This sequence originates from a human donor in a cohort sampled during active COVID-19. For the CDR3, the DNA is TGTGCCAGCAGCTTATCCCTAGGCTACGAGCAGTACTTC. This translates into CASSLSLGYEQYF.